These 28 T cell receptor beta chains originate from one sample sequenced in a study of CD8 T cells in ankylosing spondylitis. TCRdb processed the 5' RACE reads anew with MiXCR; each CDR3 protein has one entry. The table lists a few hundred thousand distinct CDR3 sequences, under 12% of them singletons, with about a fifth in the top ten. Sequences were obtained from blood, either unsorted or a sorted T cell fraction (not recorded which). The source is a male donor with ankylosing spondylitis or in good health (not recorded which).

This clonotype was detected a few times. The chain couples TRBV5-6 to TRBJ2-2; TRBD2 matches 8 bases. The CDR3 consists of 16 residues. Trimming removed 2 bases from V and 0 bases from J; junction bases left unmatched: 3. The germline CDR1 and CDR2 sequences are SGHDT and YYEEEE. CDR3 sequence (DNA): TGTGCCAGCAGCTTCTTAGCGGGGACGAACACCGGGGAGCTGTTTTTT. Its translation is CASSFLAGTNTGELFF.

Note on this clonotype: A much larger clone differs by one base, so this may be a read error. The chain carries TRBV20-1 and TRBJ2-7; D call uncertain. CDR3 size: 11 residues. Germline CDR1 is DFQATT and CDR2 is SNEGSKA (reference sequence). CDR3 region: CSARMVYEQHF. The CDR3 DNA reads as TGCAGTGCCAGGATGGTCTACGAGCAGCACTTC.

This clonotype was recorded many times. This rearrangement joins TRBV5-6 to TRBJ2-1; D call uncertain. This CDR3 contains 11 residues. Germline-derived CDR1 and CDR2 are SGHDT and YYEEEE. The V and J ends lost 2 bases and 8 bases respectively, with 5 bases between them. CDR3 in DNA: TGTGCCAGCAGCTTTTCGGATGAGCAGTTCTTC. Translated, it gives CASSFSDEQFF.

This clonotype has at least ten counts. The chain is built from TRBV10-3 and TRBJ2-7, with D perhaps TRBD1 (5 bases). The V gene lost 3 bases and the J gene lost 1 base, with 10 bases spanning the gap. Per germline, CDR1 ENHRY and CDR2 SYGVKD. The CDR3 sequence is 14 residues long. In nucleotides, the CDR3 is TGTGCCATCAGTGAAGGCAAGGGGTCCTACGAGCAGTACTTC. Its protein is CAISEGKGSYEQYF.

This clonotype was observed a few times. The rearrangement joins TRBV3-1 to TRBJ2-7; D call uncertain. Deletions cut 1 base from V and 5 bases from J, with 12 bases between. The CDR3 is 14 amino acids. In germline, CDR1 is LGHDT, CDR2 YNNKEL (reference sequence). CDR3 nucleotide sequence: TGTGCCAGCAGCCAAGGGACCAAAAAGAACGAGCAGTACTTC. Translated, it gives CASSQGTKKNEQYF.

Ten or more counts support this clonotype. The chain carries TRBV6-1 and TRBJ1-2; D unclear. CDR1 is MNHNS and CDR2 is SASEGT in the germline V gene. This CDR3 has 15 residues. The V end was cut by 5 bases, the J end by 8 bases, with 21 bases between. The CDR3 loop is CASSPQNSNLRGYTF. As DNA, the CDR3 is TGTGCCAGCAGTCCACAGAACAGCAATTTAAGAGGCTACACCTTC.

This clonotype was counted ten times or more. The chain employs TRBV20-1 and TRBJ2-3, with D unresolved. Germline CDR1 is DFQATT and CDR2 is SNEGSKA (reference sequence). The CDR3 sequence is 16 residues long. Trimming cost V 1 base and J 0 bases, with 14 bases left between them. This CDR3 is CSARVVDLESTDTQYF. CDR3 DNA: TGCAGTGCTAGAGTGGTTGATCTGGAGAGCACAGATACGCAGTATTTT.

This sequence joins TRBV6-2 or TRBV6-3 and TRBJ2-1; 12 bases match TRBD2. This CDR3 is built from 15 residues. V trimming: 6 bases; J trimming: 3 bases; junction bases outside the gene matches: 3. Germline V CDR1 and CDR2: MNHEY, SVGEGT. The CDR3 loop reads CASSRTSGVYNEQFF. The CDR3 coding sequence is TGTGCCAGCAGCCGGACTAGCGGGGTCTACAATGAGCAGTTCTTC.

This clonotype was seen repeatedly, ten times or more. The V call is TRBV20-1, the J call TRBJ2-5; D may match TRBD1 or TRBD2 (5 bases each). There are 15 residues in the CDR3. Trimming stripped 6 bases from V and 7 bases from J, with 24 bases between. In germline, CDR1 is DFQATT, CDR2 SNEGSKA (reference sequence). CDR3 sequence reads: CSAPRGVPKEGTQYF. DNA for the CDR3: TGCAGTGCACCGAGGGGCGTGCCGAAGGAAGGGACCCAGTACTTC.

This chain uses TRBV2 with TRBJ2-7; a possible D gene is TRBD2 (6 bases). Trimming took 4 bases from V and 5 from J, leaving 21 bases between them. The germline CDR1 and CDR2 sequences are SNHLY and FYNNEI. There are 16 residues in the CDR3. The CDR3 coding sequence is TGTGCCAGCAGTGTGGTCGGGGGTATGACCAGCGACGAGCAGTACTTC. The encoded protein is CASSVVGGMTSDEQYF.

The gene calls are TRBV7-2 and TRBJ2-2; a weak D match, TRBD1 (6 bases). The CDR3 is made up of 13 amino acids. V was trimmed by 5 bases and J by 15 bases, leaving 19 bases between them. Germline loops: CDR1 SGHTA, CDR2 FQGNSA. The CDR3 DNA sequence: TGTGCCAGCAGCCCGCGACAGGTCCCAGGGGTGTTTTTT. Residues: CASSPRQVPGVFF.

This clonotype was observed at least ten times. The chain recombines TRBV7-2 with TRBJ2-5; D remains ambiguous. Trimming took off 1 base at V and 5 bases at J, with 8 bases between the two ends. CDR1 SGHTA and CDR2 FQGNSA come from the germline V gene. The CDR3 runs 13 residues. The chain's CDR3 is CASSLGGSETQYF. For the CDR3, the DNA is TGTGCCAGCAGCTTAGGTGGGTCCGAGACCCAGTACTTC.

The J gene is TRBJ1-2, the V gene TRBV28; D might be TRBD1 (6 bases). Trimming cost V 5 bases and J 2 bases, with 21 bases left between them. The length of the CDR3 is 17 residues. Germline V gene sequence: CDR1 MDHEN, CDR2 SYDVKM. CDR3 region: CASSPHASGARNYGYTF. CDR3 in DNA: TGTGCCAGCAGTCCTCACGCCTCGGGGGCGCGGAACTATGGCTACACCTTC.

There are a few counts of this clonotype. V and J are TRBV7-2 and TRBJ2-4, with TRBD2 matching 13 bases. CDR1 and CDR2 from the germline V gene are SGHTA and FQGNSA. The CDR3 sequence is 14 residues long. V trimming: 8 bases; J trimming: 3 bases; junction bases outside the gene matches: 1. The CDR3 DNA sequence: TGTGCCAGCGGACTAGCGGGGGTCAAAAACATTCAGTACTTC. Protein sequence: CASGLAGVKNIQYF.

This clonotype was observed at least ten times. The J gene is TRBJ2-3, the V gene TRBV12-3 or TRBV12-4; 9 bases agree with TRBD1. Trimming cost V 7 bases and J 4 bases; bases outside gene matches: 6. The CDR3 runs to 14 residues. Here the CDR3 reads CASTSTGGSDTQYF. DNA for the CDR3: TGTGCCAGCACCTCGACAGGGGGGTCAGATACGCAGTATTTT.

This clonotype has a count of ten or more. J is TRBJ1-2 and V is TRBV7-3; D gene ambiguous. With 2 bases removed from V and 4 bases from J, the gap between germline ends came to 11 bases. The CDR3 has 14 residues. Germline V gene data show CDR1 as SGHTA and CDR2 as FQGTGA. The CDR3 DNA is TGTGCCAGCAGCTTAGACGCTCAAAGCTATGGCTACACCTTC. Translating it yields CASSLDAQSYGYTF.

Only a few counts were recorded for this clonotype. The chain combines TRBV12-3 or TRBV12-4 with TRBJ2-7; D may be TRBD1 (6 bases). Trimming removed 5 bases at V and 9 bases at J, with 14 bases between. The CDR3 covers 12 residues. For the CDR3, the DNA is TGTGCCAGCAGTCCCACAGGGTCCGGGCAGTACTTC. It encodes CASSPTGSGQYF.

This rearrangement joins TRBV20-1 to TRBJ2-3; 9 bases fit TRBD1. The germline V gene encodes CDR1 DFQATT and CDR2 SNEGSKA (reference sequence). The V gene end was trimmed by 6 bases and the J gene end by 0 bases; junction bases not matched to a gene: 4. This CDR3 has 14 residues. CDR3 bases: TGCAGTGCCTTACAGGGGGCAAGCACAGATACGCAGTATTTT. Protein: CSALQGASTDTQYF.

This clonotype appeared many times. In DNA form, the CDR3 reads TGCAGTGCTAGAGAAAGGGACAGGGGGCTCTATGGCTACACCTTC. It specifies CSARERDRGLYGYTF. The V gene is TRBV20-1, the J gene TRBJ1-2, with 12 bases lining up with TRBD1. Trimming cost V 0 bases and J 4 bases; bases outside gene matches: 3. The germline V gene has CDR1 DFQATT and CDR2 SNEGSKA (reference sequence). The CDR3 runs 15 residues.

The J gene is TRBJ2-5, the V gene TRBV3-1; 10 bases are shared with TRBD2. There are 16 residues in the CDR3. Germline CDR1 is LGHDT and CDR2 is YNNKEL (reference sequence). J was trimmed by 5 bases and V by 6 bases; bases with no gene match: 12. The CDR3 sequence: CASRETSGSPGETQYF. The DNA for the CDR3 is TGTGCCAGCAGGGAGACTAGCGGGTCGCCTGGGGAGACCCAGTACTTC.

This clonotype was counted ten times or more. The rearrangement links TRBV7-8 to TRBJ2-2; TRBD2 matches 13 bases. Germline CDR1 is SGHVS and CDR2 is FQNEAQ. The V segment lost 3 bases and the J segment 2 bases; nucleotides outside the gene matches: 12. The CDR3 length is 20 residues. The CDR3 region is CASSFGLAGDRLPNTGELFF. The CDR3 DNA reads TGTGCCAGCAGCTTCGGACTAGCGGGGGACCGTCTGCCCAACACCGGGGAGCTGTTTTTT.

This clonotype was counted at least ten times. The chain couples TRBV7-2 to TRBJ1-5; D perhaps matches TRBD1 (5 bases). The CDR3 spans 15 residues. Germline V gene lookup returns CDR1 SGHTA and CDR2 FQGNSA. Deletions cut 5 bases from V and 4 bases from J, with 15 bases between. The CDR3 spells CASSPPGVRNQPQHF. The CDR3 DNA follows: TGTGCCAGCAGCCCCCCGGGGGTTCGAAATCAGCCCCAGCATTTT.

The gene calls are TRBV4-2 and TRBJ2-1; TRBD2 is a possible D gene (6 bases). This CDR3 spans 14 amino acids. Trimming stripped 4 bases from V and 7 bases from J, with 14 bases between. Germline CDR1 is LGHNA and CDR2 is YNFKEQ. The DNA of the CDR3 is TGTGCCAGCAGCCCGGGACTCTACGGTAATGAGCAGTTCTTC. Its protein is CASSPGLYGNEQFF.

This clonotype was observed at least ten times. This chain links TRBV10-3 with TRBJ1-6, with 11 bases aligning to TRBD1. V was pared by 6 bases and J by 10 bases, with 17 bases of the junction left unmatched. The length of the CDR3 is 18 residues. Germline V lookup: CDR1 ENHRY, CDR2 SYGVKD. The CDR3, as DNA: TGTGCCATCAGGAACAGGAACGCGGACAGGGGGCATTGGTCACCCCTCCACTTT. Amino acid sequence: CAIRNRNADRGHWSPLHF.

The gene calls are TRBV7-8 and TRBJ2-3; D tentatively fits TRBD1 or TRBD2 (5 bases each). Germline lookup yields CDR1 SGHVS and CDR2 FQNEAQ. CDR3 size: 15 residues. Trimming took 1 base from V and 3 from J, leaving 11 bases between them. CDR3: CASSLGTWGTDTQYF. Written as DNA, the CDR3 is TGTGCCAGCAGCTTAGGAACATGGGGGACAGATACGCAGTATTTT.

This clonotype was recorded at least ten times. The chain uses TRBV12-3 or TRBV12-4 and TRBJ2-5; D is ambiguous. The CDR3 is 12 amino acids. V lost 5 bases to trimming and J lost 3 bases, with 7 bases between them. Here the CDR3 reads CASSIREETQYF. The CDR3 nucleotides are TGTGCCAGCAGTATAAGGGAAGAGACCCAGTACTTC.

CDR3 DNA sequence: TGTGCCAGCAGCTTAGTCGGGGGACACACAGATACGCAGTATTTT. It yields the protein CASSLVGGHTDTQYF. The V call is TRBV7-8, the J call TRBJ2-3; D might be TRBD1 or TRBD2, each matching 6 bases. Trimming cost V 1 base and J 2 bases, with 10 bases left between them. Germline loops: CDR1 SGHVS, CDR2 FQNEAQ. The CDR3 covers 15 residues.

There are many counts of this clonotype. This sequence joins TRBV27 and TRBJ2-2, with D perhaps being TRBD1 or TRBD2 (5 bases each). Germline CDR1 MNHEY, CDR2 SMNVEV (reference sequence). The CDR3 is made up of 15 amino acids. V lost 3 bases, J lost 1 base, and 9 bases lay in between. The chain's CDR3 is CASSFRGLNTGELFF. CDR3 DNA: TGTGCCAGCAGTTTTCGGGGCCTGAACACCGGGGAGCTGTTTTTT.